Described below is a single TCR beta chain sequence and its context. Primers included in the PCR were 60 Vbeta and 13 Jbeta primers. The table came from immunoSEQ multiplex PCR; TCRdb's copy has only in-frame clones and leaves some out. The sample holds about 160,000 clones; about four fifths are singletons and the top ten take about 10%. These data are taken from a study of cytomegalovirus exposure and HLA in healthy donors. The sequence was obtained from a man in his fifties or sixties in good health and CMV-seropositive. Sample: PBMCs.

The CDR3 DNA reads as TGCGCCGGATCTACTAGCGGTTCATACGAGCAGTACTTC. It yields the protein CAGSTSGSYEQYF. This chain joins TRBV10-2 and TRBJ2-7; TRBD2 aligns across 8 bases. The CDR3 is 13 residues long. The V gene end was trimmed by 11 bases and the J gene end by 4 bases; junction bases not matched to a gene: 10. Germline lookup yields CDR1 WSHSY and CDR2 SAAADI.